This T cell receptor (beta chain) derives from a study of CD8+CD57+ T cells in acquired aplastic anemia. Genomic DNA, serving as template, underwent TCR beta VDJ and CDR3 profiling. TCRdb redid the calling of the reads with MiXCR, one entry per CDR3 protein. The sample lists around 220,000 distinct CDR3 sequences; under 55% were seen once. Patients sequenced had flow cytometry evidence of CD8+CD57+ cell expansion. The study sampled blood from patients who had received no therapy. This clonotype has ten or more counts. This CDR3 region has 11 residues. Trimming took off 7 bases at V and 8 bases at J, with 11 bases between the two ends. Germline CDR1 LNHDA, CDR2 SQIVND (reference sequence).

This TCR was sampled from a human donor with aplastic anemia. The sample was sorted CD4+, CD8+, or CD8+CD57+ T cells (not recorded which) from PBMCs. The chain is built from TRBV19 and TRBJ1-2, with D possibly TRBD1 on 6 matching bases. CDR3 nucleotide sequence: TGTGCCAGTAAAGCAGGGGTCGGCTACACCTTC. Amino acid sequence: CASKAGVGYTF.